This T cell receptor beta chain originates from a study of T cell responses to AZD1222 COVID-19 vaccine. Data came from immunoSEQ multiplex PCR; TCRdb stores just in-frame clones and leaves some out. The table shows 150,000 to 200,000 clones, with 80% to 95% occurring only once. Sequencing was performed on peripheral blood, taken on day 0 of AZD1222 vaccination. The sequence was obtained from an adult in good health.

CDR3 coding DNA: TGTGCCAGCAGTTACGGGGCGAGGGCTTTCTTT. Translated: CASSYGARAFF. The chain uses TRBV6-5 and TRBJ1-1, with D possibly matching TRBD1 (5 bases). V gave up 2 bases and J gave up 11 bases, with 9 bases separating them. CDR3 size: 11 residues. Germline assignment: CDR1 MNHEY and CDR2 SVGAGI.